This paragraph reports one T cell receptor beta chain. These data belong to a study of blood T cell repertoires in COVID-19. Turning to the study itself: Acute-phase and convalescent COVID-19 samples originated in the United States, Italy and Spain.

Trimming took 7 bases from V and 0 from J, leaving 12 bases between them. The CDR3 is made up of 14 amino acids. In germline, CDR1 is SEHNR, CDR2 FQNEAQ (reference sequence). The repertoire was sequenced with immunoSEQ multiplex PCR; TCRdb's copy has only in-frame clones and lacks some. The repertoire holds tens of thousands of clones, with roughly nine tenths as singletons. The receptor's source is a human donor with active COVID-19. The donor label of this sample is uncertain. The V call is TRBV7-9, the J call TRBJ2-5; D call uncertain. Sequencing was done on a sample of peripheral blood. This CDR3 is CASKGGGYQETQYF. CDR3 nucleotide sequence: TGTGCCAGCAAAGGTGGCGGATACCAAGAGACCCAGTACTTC.